This TCR beta chain stems from a study of blood T cell repertoires in COVID-19. At the level of the study: In each case, the material was cDNA or gDNA derived from T cells, B-cell-depleted T cells, or PBMCs.

As handled by the study authors: Using reference gene primer amplification, nucleated cell counts were estimated. Using immunoSEQ multiplex PCR, the repertoire was profiled, and TCRdb retains in-frame clones only, with some absent. The D gene and trimming were derived from the DNA, and the V and J assignments and clone size from that table. Of approximately 430,000 clones in the sample, more than 80% were seen once. V was shortened by 5 bases and J by 0 bases, with 11 bases between the two germline ends. Germline V lookup: CDR1 SGHAT, CDR2 FQNNGV. The length of the CDR3 is 15 residues. Sequencing was done on a sample of peripheral blood. The chain uses TRBV11-2 and TRBJ2-4; tentative D call: TRBD2 (5 bases). The receptor was derived from a woman in her 30s with active or convalescent COVID-19. The CDR3 nucleotides are TGTGCCAGCAGCGATTCGGGGTTAGCCAAAAACATTCAGTACTTC. It yields the protein CASSDSGLAKNIQYF. Looking up the rest from reference TRBV11-2 and TRBJ2-4 gives the full variable domain: EAGVAQSPRYKIIEKRQSVAFWCNPISGHATLYWYQQILGQGPKLLIQFQNNGVVDDSQLPKDRFSAERLKGVDSTLKIQPAKLEDSAVYLCASSDSGLAKNIQYFGAGTRLSVL.